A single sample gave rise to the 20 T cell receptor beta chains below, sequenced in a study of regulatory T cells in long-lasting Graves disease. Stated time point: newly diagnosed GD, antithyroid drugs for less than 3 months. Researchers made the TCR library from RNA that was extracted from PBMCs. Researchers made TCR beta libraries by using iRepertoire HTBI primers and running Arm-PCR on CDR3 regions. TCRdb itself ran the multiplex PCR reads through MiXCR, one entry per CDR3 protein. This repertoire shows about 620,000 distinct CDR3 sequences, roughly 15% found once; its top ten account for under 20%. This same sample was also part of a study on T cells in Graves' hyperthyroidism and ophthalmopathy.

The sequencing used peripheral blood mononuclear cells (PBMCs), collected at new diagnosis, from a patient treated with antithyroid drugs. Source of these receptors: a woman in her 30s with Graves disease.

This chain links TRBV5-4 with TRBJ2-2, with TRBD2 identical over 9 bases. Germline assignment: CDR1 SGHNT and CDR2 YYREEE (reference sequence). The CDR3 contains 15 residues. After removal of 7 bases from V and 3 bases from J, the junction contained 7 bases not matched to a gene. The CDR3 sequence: CASGAGGEYTGELFF. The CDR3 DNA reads TGTGCCAGCGGGGCGGGGGGGGAATACACCGGGGAGCTGTTTTTT.

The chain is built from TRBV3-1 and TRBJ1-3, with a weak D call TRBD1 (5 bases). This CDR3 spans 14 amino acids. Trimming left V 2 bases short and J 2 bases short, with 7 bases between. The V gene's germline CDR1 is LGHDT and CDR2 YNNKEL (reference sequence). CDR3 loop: CASSQSTAGNTIYF. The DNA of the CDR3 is TGTGCCAGCAGCCAATCGACAGCTGGAAACACCATATATTTT.

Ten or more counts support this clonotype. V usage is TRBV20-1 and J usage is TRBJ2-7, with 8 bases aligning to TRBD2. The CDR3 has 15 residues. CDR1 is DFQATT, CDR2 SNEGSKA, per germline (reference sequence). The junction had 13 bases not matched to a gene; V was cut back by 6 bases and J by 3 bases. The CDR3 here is CSARPGGVVRYEQYF. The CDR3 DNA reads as TGCAGTGCCCGCCCGGGGGGGGTTGTGCGCTACGAGCAGTACTTC.

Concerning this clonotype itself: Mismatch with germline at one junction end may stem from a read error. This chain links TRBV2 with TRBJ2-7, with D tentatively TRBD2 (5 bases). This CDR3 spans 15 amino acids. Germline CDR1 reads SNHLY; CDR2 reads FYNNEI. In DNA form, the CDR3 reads TGCGCCAGCAGCCAAGCGGAAAAGAGAACCTACGAGCAGTACTTC. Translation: CASSQAEKRTYEQYF.

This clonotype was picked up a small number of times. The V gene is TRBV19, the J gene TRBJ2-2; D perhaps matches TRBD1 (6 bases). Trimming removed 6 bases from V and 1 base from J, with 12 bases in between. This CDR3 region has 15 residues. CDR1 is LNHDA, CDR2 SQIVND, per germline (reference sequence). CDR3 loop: CASSSPGQNTGELFF. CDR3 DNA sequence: TGTGCCAGTAGCTCCCCGGGACAGAACACCGGGGAGCTGTTTTTT.

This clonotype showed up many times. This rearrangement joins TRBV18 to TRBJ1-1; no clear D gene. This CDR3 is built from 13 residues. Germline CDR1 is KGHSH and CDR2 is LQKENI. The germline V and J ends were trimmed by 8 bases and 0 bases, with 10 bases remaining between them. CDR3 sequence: CASSPGLNTEAFF. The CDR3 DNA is TGTGCCAGCAGCCCGGGATTGAACACTGAAGCTTTCTTT.

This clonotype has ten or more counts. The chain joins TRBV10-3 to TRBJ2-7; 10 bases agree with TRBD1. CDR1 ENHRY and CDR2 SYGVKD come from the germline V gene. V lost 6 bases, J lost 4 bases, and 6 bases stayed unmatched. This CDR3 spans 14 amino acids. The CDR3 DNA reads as TGTGCCATCAGGGCGGGACAGGGGTCTTACGAGCAGTACTTC. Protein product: CAIRAGQGSYEQYF.

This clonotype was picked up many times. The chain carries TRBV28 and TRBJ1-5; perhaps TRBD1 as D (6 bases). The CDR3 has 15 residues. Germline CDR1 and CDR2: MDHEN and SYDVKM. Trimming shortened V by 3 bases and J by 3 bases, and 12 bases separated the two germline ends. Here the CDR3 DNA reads TGTGCCAGCAGTTTCCGAGGACAGCTCAATCAGCCCCAGCATTTT. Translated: CASSFRGQLNQPQHF.

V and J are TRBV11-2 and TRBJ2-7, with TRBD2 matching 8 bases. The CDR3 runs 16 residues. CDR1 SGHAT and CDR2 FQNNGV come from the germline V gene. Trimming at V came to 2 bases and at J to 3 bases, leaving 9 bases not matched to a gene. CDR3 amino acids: CASSLRPGLGFYEQYF. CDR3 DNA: TGTGCCAGCAGCTTAAGGCCGGGACTAGGTTTCTACGAGCAGTACTTC.

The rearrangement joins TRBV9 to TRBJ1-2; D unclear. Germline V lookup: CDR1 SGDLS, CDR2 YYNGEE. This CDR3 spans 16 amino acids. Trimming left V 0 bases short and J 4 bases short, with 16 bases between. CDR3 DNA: TGTGCCAGCAGCGTAGGGGCTGTCCTAACACCCTATGGCTACACCTTC. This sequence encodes CASSVGAVLTPYGYTF.

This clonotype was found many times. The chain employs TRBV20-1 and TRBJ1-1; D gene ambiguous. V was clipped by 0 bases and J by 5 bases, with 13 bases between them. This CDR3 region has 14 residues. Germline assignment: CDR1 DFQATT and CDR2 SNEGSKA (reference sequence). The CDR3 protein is CSARDPGTRTEAFF. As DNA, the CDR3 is TGCAGTGCTAGAGACCCCGGCACTCGGACTGAAGCTTTCTTT.

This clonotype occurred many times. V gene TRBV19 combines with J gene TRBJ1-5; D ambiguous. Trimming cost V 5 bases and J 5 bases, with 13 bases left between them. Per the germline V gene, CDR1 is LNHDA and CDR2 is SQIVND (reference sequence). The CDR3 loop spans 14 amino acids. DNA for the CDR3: TGTGCCAGTAGTTTACGAAGGAACCATCAGCCCCAGCATTTT. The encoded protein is CASSLRRNHQPQHF.

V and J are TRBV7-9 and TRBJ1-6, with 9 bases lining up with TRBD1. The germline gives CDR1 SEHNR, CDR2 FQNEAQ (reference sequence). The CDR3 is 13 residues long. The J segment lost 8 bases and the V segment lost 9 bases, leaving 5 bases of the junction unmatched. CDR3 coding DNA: TGTGCCAGTGGGACAGGGAGCGATTCACCCCTCCACTTT. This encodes CASGTGSDSPLHF.

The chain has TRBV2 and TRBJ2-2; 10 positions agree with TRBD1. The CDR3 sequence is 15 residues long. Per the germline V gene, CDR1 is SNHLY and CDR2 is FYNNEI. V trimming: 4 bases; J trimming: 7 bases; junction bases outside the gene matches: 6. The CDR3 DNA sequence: TGTGCCAGCAGTGTGACAGGGGGCGAGGGCGGGGAGCTGTTTTTT. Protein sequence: CASSVTGGEGGELFF.

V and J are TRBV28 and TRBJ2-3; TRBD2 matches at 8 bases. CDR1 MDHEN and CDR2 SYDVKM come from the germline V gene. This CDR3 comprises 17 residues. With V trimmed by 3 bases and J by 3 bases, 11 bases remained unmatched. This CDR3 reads CASSLGGGGLRTDTQYF. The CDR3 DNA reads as TGTGCCAGCAGTTTGGGCGGCGGGGGGCTAAGGACAGATACGCAGTATTTT.

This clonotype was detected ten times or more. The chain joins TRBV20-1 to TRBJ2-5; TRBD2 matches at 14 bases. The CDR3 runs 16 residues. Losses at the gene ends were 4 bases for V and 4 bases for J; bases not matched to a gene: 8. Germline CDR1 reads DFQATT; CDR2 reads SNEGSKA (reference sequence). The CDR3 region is CSAKGLAGVIPETQYF. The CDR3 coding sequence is TGCAGTGCTAAGGGACTAGCGGGAGTAATCCCAGAGACCCAGTACTTC.

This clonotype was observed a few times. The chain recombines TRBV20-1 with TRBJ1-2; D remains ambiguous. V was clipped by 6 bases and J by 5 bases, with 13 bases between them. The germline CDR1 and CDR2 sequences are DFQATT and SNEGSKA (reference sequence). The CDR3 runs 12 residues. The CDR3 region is CSATNYDYGYTF. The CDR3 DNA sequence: TGCAGTGCGACAAACTATGATTATGGCTACACCTTC.

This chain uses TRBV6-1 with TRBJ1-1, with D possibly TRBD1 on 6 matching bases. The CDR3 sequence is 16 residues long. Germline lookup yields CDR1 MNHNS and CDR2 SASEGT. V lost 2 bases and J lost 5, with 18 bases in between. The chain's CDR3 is CASSERAGVRGTEAFF. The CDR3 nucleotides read TGTGCCAGCAGTGAACGGGCAGGGGTTCGGGGTACTGAAGCTTTCTTT.

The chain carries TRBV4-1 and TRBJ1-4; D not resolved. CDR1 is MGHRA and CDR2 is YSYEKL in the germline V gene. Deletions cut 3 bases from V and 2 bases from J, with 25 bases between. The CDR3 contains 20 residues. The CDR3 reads CASSHGNRATRLSTNEKLFF. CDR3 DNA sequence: TGCGCCAGCAGCCATGGAAACCGGGCCACGAGATTAAGCACTAATGAAAAACTGTTTTTT.

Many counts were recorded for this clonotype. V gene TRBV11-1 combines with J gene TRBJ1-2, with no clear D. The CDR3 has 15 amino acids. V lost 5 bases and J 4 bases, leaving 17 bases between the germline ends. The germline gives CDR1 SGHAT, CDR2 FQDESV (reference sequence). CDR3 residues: CASSQETWIRYGYTF. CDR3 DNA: TGTGCCAGCAGCCAAGAAACCTGGATCCGCTATGGCTACACCTTC.